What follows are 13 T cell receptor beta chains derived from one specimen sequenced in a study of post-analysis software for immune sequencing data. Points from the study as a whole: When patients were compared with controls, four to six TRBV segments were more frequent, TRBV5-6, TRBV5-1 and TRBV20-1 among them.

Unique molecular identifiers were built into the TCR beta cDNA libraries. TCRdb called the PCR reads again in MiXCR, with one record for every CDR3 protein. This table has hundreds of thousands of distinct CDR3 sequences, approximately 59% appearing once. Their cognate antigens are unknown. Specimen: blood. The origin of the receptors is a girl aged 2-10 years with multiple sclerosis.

The chain's CDR3 is CASSGRGESEQFF. Written as DNA, the CDR3 is TGTGCCAGCAGTGGTCGGGGGGAGAGTGAGCAGTTCTTC. The chain has TRBV6-4 and TRBJ2-1; 7 bases line up with TRBD2. The V segment lost 4 bases and the J segment 9 bases; nucleotides outside the gene matches: 6. CDR1 is MRHNA, CDR2 SNTAGT, per germline. The CDR3 totals 13 residues.

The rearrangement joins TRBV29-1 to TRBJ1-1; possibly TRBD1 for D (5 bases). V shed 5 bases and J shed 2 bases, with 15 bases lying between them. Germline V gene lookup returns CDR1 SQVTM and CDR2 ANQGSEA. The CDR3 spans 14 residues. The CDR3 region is CSVRGRTTNTEAFF. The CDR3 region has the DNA TGCAGCGTTAGGGGAAGGACAACAAACACTGAAGCTTTCTTT.

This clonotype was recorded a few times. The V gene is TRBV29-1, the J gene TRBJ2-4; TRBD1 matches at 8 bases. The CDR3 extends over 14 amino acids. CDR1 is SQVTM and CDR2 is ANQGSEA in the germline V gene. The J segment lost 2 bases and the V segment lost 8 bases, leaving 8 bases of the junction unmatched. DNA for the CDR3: TGCAGCTATGAAGACAGGGGAACCAAAAACATTCAGTACTTC. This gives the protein CSYEDRGTKNIQYF.

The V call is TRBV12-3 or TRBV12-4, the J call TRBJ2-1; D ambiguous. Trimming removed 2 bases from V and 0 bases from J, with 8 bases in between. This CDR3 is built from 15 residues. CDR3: CASSLYEHSYNEQFF. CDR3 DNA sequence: TGTGCCAGCAGTTTATACGAGCACTCCTACAATGAGCAGTTCTTC.

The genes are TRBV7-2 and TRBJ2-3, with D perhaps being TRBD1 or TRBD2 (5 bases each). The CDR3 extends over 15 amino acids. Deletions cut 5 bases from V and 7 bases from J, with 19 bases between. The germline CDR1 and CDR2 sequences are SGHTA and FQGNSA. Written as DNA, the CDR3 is TGTGCCAGCAGCACCAGAGTGGGGGAGTTAAATACGCAGTATTTT. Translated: CASSTRVGELNTQYF.

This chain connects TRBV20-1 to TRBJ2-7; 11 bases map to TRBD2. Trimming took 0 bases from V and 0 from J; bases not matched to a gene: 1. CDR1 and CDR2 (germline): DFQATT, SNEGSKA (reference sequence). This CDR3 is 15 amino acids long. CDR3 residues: CSARDTSGSSYEQYF. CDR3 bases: TGCAGTGCTAGAGATACTAGCGGGAGCTCCTACGAGCAGTACTTC.

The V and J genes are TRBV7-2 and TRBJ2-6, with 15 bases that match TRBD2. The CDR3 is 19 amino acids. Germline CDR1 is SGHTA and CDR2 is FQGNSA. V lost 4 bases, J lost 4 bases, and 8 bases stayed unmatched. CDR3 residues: CASSSTRGLAGGGANVLTF. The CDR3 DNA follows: TGTGCCAGCAGCTCAACCCGGGGACTAGCGGGAGGAGGGGCCAACGTCCTGACTTTC.

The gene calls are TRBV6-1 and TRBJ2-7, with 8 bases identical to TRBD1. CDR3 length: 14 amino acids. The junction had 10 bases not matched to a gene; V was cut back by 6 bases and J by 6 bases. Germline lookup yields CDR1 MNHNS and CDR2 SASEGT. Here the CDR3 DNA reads TGTGCCAGCAGGAAGACAGGGGTCCCCTCCGAGCAGTACTTC. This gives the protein CASRKTGVPSEQYF.

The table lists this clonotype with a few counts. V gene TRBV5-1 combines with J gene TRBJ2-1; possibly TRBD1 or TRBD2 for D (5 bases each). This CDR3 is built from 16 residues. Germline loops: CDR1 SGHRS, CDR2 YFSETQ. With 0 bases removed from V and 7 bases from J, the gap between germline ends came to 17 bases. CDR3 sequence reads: CASSLVVGTPTNEQFF. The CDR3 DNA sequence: TGCGCCAGCAGCTTGGTGGTGGGGACCCCAACTAATGAGCAGTTCTTC. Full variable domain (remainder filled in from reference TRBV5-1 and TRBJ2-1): KAGVTQTPRYLIKTRGQQVTLSCSPISGHRSVSWYQQTPGQGLQFLFEYFSETQRNKGNFPGRFSGRQFSNSRSEMNVSTLELGDSALYLCASSLVVGTPTNEQFFGPGTRLTVL.

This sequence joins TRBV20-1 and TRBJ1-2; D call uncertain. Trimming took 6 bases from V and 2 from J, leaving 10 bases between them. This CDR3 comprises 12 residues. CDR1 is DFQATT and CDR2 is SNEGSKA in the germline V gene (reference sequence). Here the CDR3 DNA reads TGCAGTGCGGCGGCAGCAAACTATGGCTACACCTTC. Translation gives CSAAAANYGYTF.

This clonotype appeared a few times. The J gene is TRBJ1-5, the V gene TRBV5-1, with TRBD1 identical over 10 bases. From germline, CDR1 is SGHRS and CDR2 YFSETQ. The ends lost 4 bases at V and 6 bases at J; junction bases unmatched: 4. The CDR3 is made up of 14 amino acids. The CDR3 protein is CASSTGTGAQPQHF. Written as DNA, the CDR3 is TGCGCCAGCAGCACCGGGACAGGGGCTCAGCCCCAGCATTTT.

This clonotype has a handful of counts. CDR3 amino acids: CASRGPGPSNEQFF. The CDR3 DNA is TGTGCCAGCAGAGGGCCCGGCCCCTCCAATGAGCAGTTCTTC. J is TRBJ2-1 and V is TRBV6-2 or TRBV6-3; D is uncertain. Germline assignment: CDR1 MNHEY and CDR2 SVGEGT. Trimming took 6 bases from V and 6 from J, leaving 15 bases between them. The CDR3 runs 14 residues.

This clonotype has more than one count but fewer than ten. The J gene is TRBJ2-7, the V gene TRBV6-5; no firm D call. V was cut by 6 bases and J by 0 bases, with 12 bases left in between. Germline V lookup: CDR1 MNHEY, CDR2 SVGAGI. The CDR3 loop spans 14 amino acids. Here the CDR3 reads CASSPVGRSYEQYF. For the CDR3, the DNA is TGTGCCAGCAGCCCAGTCGGGCGCTCCTACGAGCAGTACTTC.